Each of the 31 T cell receptor beta chains below was sequenced from the same sample in a study of cytomegalovirus exposure and HLA in healthy donors (dated by TCRdb to 2016 to 2017). Libraries were constructed by the immunoSEQ multiplex PCR assay. A mixture of 60 forward primers for TCR Vbeta segments and 13 reverse primers for TCR Jbeta segments was used in the multiplex PCR. TCRdb provides this immuneACCESS table in a form limited to in-frame rearrangements. Some clones are lacking; in checked studies, under half of them reflect an unresolved V gene, and why the rest are absent is not known. Counted in this sample were fewer than 150,000 clones; approximately 80% of them appeared once. The ten biggest clones cover around 1.2% of the sample. The sequencing input was PBMCs. These receptors all stem from a man aged 45-65 years in good health and CMV-seronegative.

This clone was detected only a few times. This chain links TRBV6-1 with TRBJ2-1; possibly TRBD2 for D (6 bases). There are 15 residues in the CDR3. The germline gives CDR1 MNHNS, CDR2 SASEGT. Trimming took 1 base from V and 3 from J, leaving 10 bases between them. CDR3 DNA sequence: TGTGCCAGCAGTGAAGGAGGGACTGACTACAATGAGCAGTTCTTC. Translation: CASSEGGTDYNEQFF.

The V and J genes are TRBV5-6 and TRBJ1-3, with 9 bases lining up with TRBD1. The ends lost 2 bases at V and 5 bases at J; junction bases unmatched: 8. Germline CDR1 SGHDT, CDR2 YYEEEE. The CDR3 covers 16 residues. In DNA, the CDR3 is TGTGCCAGCAGCTTAGCCGGGACAGGGATTAGAAACACCATATATTTT. Protein: CASSLAGTGIRNTIYF.

The chain combines TRBV5-1 with TRBJ1-1; D gene ambiguous. Trimming shortened V by 3 bases and J by 2 bases, and 11 bases separated the two germline ends. Germline V gene lookup returns CDR1 SGHRS and CDR2 YFSETQ. This CDR3 is 14 amino acids long. The CDR3 DNA is TGCGCCAGCAGCTCCGGGTTTGACAACACTGAAGCTTTCTTT. It codes for CASSSGFDNTEAFF.

The chain employs TRBV10-1 and TRBJ2-7, with 10 bases identical to TRBD2. The J segment lost 3 bases and the V segment lost 0 bases, leaving 5 bases of the junction unmatched. Germline CDR1 is WNHNN and CDR2 is SYGVQD (reference sequence). The CDR3 consists of 16 residues. Here the CDR3 DNA reads TGCGCCAGCAGTGAGTCGATTGCTAGCGGGAGCTACGAGCAGTACTTC. Translation gives CASSESIASGSYEQYF.

This chain uses TRBV28 with TRBJ2-3, with D unclear. This CDR3 has 12 amino acids. Trimming left V 5 bases short and J 2 bases short, with 5 bases between. CDR1 is MDHEN, CDR2 SYDVKM, per germline. In nucleotides, the CDR3 is TGTGCCAGCAGTCCTCCCACAGATACGCAGTATTTT. Its protein is CASSPPTDTQYF.

The chain links TRBV9 to TRBJ2-3, with unresolved D. Trimming pared 0 bases from V and 1 base from J, leaving 3 bases between. Germline V lookup: CDR1 SGDLS, CDR2 YYNGEE. There are 13 residues in the CDR3. As DNA, the CDR3 is TGTGCCAGCAGCGTAGCGGGCACAGATACGCAGTATTTT. Its protein product is CASSVAGTDTQYF.

This chain links TRBV29-1 with TRBJ1-2; no clear D gene. The germline CDR1 and CDR2 sequences are SQVTM and ANQGSEA. The V end was cut by 0 bases, the J end by 4 bases, with 9 bases between. The CDR3 loop spans 13 amino acids. CDR3 coding DNA: TGCAGCGTTGAAGAAGAAGCCTTCTATGGCTACACCTTC. Translating it yields CSVEEEAFYGYTF. The entire variable domain, with the rest obtained from reference TRBV29-1 and TRBJ1-2, is as follows: SAVISQKPSRDICQRGTSLTIQCQVDSQVTMMFWYRQQPGQSLTLIATANQGSEATYESGFVIDKFPISRPNLTFSTLTVSNMSPEDSSIYLCSVEEEAFYGYTFGSGTRLTVV.

This clone showed up just a few times. This chain joins TRBV7-6 and TRBJ1-5; a possible D gene is TRBD1 (6 bases). This CDR3 is built from 16 residues. CDR1 is SGHVS, CDR2 FNYEAQ, per germline. V shed 5 bases and J shed 6 bases, with 20 bases lying between them. The CDR3 coding sequence is TGTGCCAGCAGCCGTGGACAGTTCGGGCTCGGTCAGCCCCAGCATTTT. Translation gives CASSRGQFGLGQPQHF.

This chain links TRBV7-3 with TRBJ2-1; TRBD2 agrees at 14 bases. With 4 bases clipped from V and 12 bases from J, the junction kept 8 bases outside the gene matches. Germline V gene data show CDR1 as SGHTA and CDR2 as FQGTGA. This CDR3 has 15 residues. CDR3 region: CASSSGTSGSMGQFF. DNA for the CDR3: TGTGCCAGCAGCTCCGGGACTAGCGGGAGTATGGGGCAGTTCTTC.

The chain has TRBV5-1 and TRBJ2-5; 11 nucleotides match TRBD2. CDR3 length: 20 amino acids. V lost 0 bases and J lost 1; bases outside the gene matches: 14. Germline values: CDR1 SGHRS, CDR2 YFSETQ. In DNA, the CDR3 is TGCGCCAGCAGCTTGGTACTAGCGGGAGTAGGTGTTGTGGGCCAAGAGACCCAGTACTTC. Amino acid sequence: CASSLVLAGVGVVGQETQYF. The complete variable domain, with remaining parts taken from reference TRBV5-1 and TRBJ2-5, reads KAGVTQTPRYLIKTRGQQVTLSCSPISGHRSVSWYQQTPGQGLQFLFEYFSETQRNKGNFPGRFSGRQFSNSRSEMNVSTLELGDSALYLCASSLVLAGVGVVGQETQYFGPGTRLLVL.

In its sample, this clone was seen a few times. V gene TRBV2 combines with J gene TRBJ1-1, with no clear D. V lost 7 bases and J 6 bases, leaving 18 bases between the germline ends. The CDR3 is 14 amino acids. In germline, CDR1 is SNHLY, CDR2 FYNNEI. The CDR3 coding sequence is TGTGCCAGCACCAAGGAGAAGATCAACGCTGAAGCTTTCTTT. Its protein product is CASTKEKINAEAFF.

The chain couples TRBV5-4 to TRBJ2-6; no definite D call. The V and J ends lost 4 bases and 4 bases respectively, with 12 bases between them. CDR1 SGHNT and CDR2 YYREEE come from the germline V gene (reference sequence). The CDR3 is 15 amino acids. CDR3: CASSSPLGGANVLTF. CDR3 DNA: TGTGCCAGCAGCAGCCCCCTCGGGGGGGCCAACGTCCTGACTTTC.

The rearrangement uses TRBV2 and TRBJ1-5; D unclear. V lost 2 bases, J lost 4 bases, and 15 bases lay in between. CDR1 SNHLY and CDR2 FYNNEI come from the germline V gene. This CDR3 has 16 residues. CDR3 sequence (DNA): TGTGCCAGCAGTGAACAAAGCGGTATTAGGAATCAGCCCCAGCATTTT. Translating it yields CASSEQSGIRNQPQHF.

This chain uses TRBV20-1 with TRBJ2-7; D gene uncertain. CDR3 length equals 11 residues. Deletions cut 0 bases from V and 5 bases from J, with 5 bases between. Germline-derived CDR1 and CDR2 are DFQATT and SNEGSKA (reference sequence). CDR3 residues: CSARDRDEQYF. The DNA for the CDR3 is TGCAGTGCTAGAGATAGAGACGAGCAGTACTTC.

J is TRBJ2-4 and V is TRBV27; TRBD1 aligns across 8 bases. The V gene's germline CDR1 is MNHEY and CDR2 SMNVEV (reference sequence). The CDR3 covers 16 residues. The V segment lost 5 bases and the J segment 0 bases; nucleotides outside the gene matches: 6. In nucleotides, the CDR3 is TGTGCCAGCAGTCCCGGACAGGGATTAGCCAAAAACATTCAGTACTTC. Its translation is CASSPGQGLAKNIQYF.

This rearrangement joins TRBV5-1 to TRBJ2-1; TRBD1 matches 8 bases. Germline CDR1 is SGHRS and CDR2 is YFSETQ. The CDR3 spans 15 residues. Trimming removed 4 bases from V and 0 bases from J; junction bases left unmatched: 3. The CDR3 DNA follows: TGCGCCAGCAGCCGCGGACAGGGCTCCTACAATGAGCAGTTCTTC. The encoded protein is CASSRGQGSYNEQFF.

V is TRBV6-9 and J is TRBJ2-7, with 7 bases matching TRBD1. V lost 2 bases, J lost 7 bases, and 14 bases stayed unmatched. Germline loops: CDR1 MNHGY, CDR2 SVAAGI. The CDR3 has 16 residues. Here the CDR3 reads CASSYQWTGTHPEQYF. The CDR3 DNA is TGTGCCAGCAGTTATCAGTGGACAGGTACCCATCCGGAGCAGTACTTC.

The chain is built from TRBV7-9 and TRBJ2-1; TRBD2 agrees at 7 bases. Germline CDR1 and CDR2: SEHNR and FQNEAQ (reference sequence). With V trimmed by 1 base and J by 7 bases, 7 bases remained unmatched. The length of the CDR3 is 15 residues. CDR3: CASSLGGRESNEQFF. CDR3 sequence (DNA): TGTGCCAGCAGCTTAGGGGGGAGGGAATCGAATGAGCAGTTCTTC. Full variable domain (remainder filled in from reference TRBV7-9 and TRBJ2-1): DTGVSQNPRHKITKRGQNVTFRCDPISEHNRLYWYRQTLGQGPEFLTYFQNEAQLEKSRLLSDRFSAERPKGSFSTLEIQRTEQGDSAMYLCASSLGGRESNEQFFGPGTRLTVL.

The chain carries TRBV2 and TRBJ1-3, with D maybe TRBD1 (5 bases). The CDR3 has 14 residues. Looked up from germline, CDR1 is SNHLY and CDR2 is FYNNEI. V dropped 6 bases and J dropped 2 bases, with 11 bases sitting between them. The CDR3 is CASRGSGAGNTIYF. The DNA for the CDR3 is TGTGCCAGCAGGGGATCGGGGGCTGGAAACACCATATATTTT.

This clone showed up many times. The chain combines TRBV6-6 with TRBJ1-5; D is possibly TRBD1 (5 bases). CDR1 and CDR2 from the germline V gene are MNHNY and SVGAGI (reference sequence). Trimming shortened V by 7 bases and J by 4 bases, and 11 bases separated the two germline ends. The CDR3 spans 13 residues. CDR3 nucleotides: TGTGCCAGCATCTCCAGGGCTAATCAGCCCCAGCATTTT. Amino acid sequence: CASISRANQPQHF.

This chain joins TRBV7-2 and TRBJ2-2, with no clear D. Trimming took off 1 base at V and 2 bases at J, with 5 bases between the two ends. The CDR3 is 14 amino acids. In germline, CDR1 is SGHTA, CDR2 FQGNSA. Here the CDR3 reads CASSLGRNTGELFF. The CDR3 nucleotides are TGTGCCAGCAGCTTAGGGAGAAACACCGGGGAGCTGTTTTTT.

The rearrangement uses TRBV29-1 and TRBJ2-5; D might be TRBD1 (6 bases). The CDR3 spans 12 residues. Germline lookup yields CDR1 SQVTM and CDR2 ANQGSEA. V lost 0 bases and J lost 7, with 9 bases in between. CDR3 DNA sequence: TGCAGCGTTGAAGAGCCCAGGGGGACCCAGTACTTC. It encodes CSVEEPRGTQYF. The full variable domain, rest sourced from reference TRBV29-1 and TRBJ2-5, is SAVISQKPSRDICQRGTSLTIQCQVDSQVTMMFWYRQQPGQSLTLIATANQGSEATYESGFVIDKFPISRPNLTFSTLTVSNMSPEDSSIYLCSVEEPRGTQYFGPGTRLLVL.

The chain couples TRBV6-1 to TRBJ2-1; D might be TRBD2 (6 bases). The CDR3 runs to 14 residues. The germline V gene has CDR1 MNHNS and CDR2 SASEGT. Trimming took off 3 bases at V and 7 bases at J, with 13 bases between the two ends. The CDR3 DNA reads TGTGCCAGCAGTGAGAGCGGGCCCGGAAATGAGCAGTTCTTC. Translation gives CASSESGPGNEQFF.

This clone came up a few times. The chain recombines TRBV20-1 with TRBJ2-7; D unclear. This CDR3 contains 11 residues. V lost 3 bases, J lost 6 bases, and 9 bases lay in between. In germline, CDR1 is DFQATT, CDR2 SNEGSKA (reference sequence). CDR3 DNA: TGCAGTGCTAGCCAGTATGGCGAGCAGTACTTC. This sequence encodes CSASQYGEQYF.

J is TRBJ1-1 and V is TRBV5-1; 9 bases map to TRBD1. The germline V gene encodes CDR1 SGHRS and CDR2 YFSETQ. This CDR3 comprises 17 residues. Trimming at V came to 3 bases and at J to 6 bases, leaving 15 bases not matched to a gene. The CDR3 sequence is CASSSGQGIPGGPEAFF. The DNA of the CDR3 is TGCGCCAGCAGCTCCGGACAGGGGATACCAGGGGGGCCTGAAGCTTTCTTT.

The genes are TRBV29-1 and TRBJ2-7; tentative D call: TRBD2 (6 bases). Trimming left V 3 bases short and J 5 bases short, with 11 bases between. The CDR3 loop spans 12 amino acids. Germline lookup yields CDR1 SQVTM and CDR2 ANQGSEA. The CDR3 coding sequence is TGCAGCGTTGATGGGGGGTTGGACGAGCAGTACTTC. Translation gives CSVDGGLDEQYF.

This clone was found once. The chain employs TRBV19 and TRBJ1-5; D gene unclear. CDR3 length equals 15 residues. Germline V lookup: CDR1 LNHDA, CDR2 SQIVND (reference sequence). V lost 5 bases and J 1 base, leaving 12 bases between the germline ends. The CDR3, as DNA: TGTGCCAGTAGTTGGGCAGGAAGGAGCAATCAGCCCCAGCATTTT. This sequence encodes CASSWAGRSNQPQHF. The entire variable domain, with the rest obtained from reference TRBV19 and TRBJ1-5, is as follows: DGGITQSPKYLFRKEGQNVTLSCEQNLNHDAMYWYRQDPGQGLRLIYYSQIVNDFQKGDIAEGYSVSREKKESFPLTVTSAQKNPTAFYLCASSWAGRSNQPQHFGDGTRLSIL.

The count of this clone is one. The chain combines TRBV27 with TRBJ2-3; D might be TRBD1 (6 bases). The germline V and J ends were trimmed by 4 bases and 0 bases, with 11 bases remaining between them. The CDR3 spans 15 residues. The germline V gene has CDR1 MNHEY and CDR2 SMNVEV (reference sequence). This CDR3 reads CASSSRTVSTDTQYF. DNA for the CDR3: TGTGCCAGCAGTTCCCGGACAGTTAGCACAGATACGCAGTATTTT.

This chain connects TRBV6-6 to TRBJ2-7; weak D call: TRBD1 (5 bases). The CDR3 loop spans 16 amino acids. V was clipped by 5 bases and J by 1 base, with 18 bases between them. Germline V gene lookup returns CDR1 MNHNY and CDR2 SVGAGI (reference sequence). CDR3 residues: CASSNAGQGKSYEQYF. DNA of the CDR3: TGTGCCAGCAGTAACGCCGGGCAGGGCAAGTCCTACGAGCAGTACTTC.

The CDR3 DNA is TGTGCCAGCAGTCTGGGACAGATCATTTTTGCTGAAGCTTTCTTT. Translating gives CASSLGQIIFAEAFF. The rearrangement uses TRBV6-1 and TRBJ1-1; 7 nucleotides line up with TRBD1. Per germline, CDR1 MNHNS and CDR2 SASEGT. The CDR3 has 15 residues. Unmatched junction bases numbered 12, after V lost 5 bases and J lost 6 bases.

Regarding this clone: The junction and the germline gene differ at one end; a read error may be behind it. The chain couples TRBV7-7 to TRBJ2-5, with D uncertain. The germline V gene has CDR1 SSHAT and CDR2 FNYEAQ (reference sequence). CDR3 length: 16 residues. DNA for the CDR3: TGTGCTAGCAGCTTAGCAGGTTGGGCAAACCAAGAGACCCAGTACTTC. It specifies CASSLAGWANQETQYF.